Listed here are 18 T cell receptor beta chains from one sample, sequenced in a study of glioma-infiltrating T cells. The iRepertoire nested amplicon-rescue multiplex PCR amplified TCR alpha and beta CDR3s from RNA. TCRdb processed the multiplex PCR reads anew with MiXCR; each CDR3 protein has one entry. The repertoire has 95,000 to 150,000 distinct CDR3 sequences, roughly 25% of them found once; the top ten carry about 15%. The sample comprised glioma tissue, nonneoplastic brain tissue, or PBMCs (not recorded which). These receptors were collected from a human donor with low-grade glioma or glioblastoma, undergoing nonglioma brain surgery, or in good health (not recorded which).

Ten or more counts support this clonotype. The chain couples TRBV6-1 to TRBJ1-1, with 8 bases fitting TRBD1. This CDR3 has 13 residues. The germline gives CDR1 MNHNS, CDR2 SASEGT. V was pared by 4 bases and J by 10 bases, with 8 bases of the junction left unmatched. The CDR3 here is CASSGQGIGAAFF. CDR3 bases: TGTGCCAGCAGTGGACAGGGGATAGGTGCAGCTTTCTTT.

This clonotype was seen repeatedly, ten times or more. This chain links TRBV4-3 with TRBJ1-4; D is possibly TRBD1 (5 bases). The CDR3 covers 13 residues. V lost 4 bases and J lost 7, with 10 bases in between. CDR1 and CDR2 from the germline V gene are LGHNA and YSLEER. CDR3 sequence reads: CASSRDQGEKLFF. The CDR3 DNA reads TGCGCCAGCAGCCGCGATCAGGGTGAAAAACTGTTTTTT.

This clonotype was seen more than once but under ten times. This sequence joins TRBV4-2 and TRBJ2-1; TRBD2 aligns across 7 bases. This CDR3 contains 16 residues. Losses at the gene ends were 4 bases for V and 5 bases for J; bases not matched to a gene: 11. CDR1 is LGHNA, CDR2 YNFKEQ, per germline. The CDR3 nucleotides are TGTGCCAGCAGCCCAAACTCACTAGCGCTCAACAATGAGCAGTTCTTC. Translation: CASSPNSLALNNEQFF.

This clonotype has a count of ten or more. The rearrangement joins TRBV7-9 to TRBJ2-5; 8 bases fit TRBD1. The CDR3 is 14 residues long. The V gene's germline CDR1 is SEHNR and CDR2 FQNEAQ (reference sequence). V was clipped by 5 bases and J by 5 bases; unmatched bases: 7. CDR3 loop: CASSIPQGAETQYF. CDR3 nucleotides: TGTGCCAGCAGCATACCCCAGGGGGCTGAGACCCAGTACTTC.

This clonotype was observed many times. This rearrangement joins TRBV19 to TRBJ1-5; D unresolved. The CDR3 contains 13 residues. V lost 5 bases to trimming and J lost 0 bases, with 5 bases between them. Germline V CDR1 and CDR2: LNHDA, SQIVND (reference sequence). CDR3 bases: TGTGCCAGTAGTTTAAATAGCAATCAGCCCCAGCATTTT. Translating it yields CASSLNSNQPQHF.

This clonotype has at least ten counts. The V and J genes are TRBV4-3 and TRBJ2-1; D possibly corresponds to TRBD2 (6 bases). Trimming pared 3 bases from V and 16 bases from J, leaving 19 bases between. The germline V gene has CDR1 LGHNA and CDR2 YSLEER. The CDR3 runs 13 residues. CDR3 protein: CASSQRVRDSVFF. The CDR3 DNA follows: TGCGCCAGCAGCCAGAGAGTCCGGGACTCTGTCTTCTTC.

This clonotype appeared a single time. This may stem from a read error, because a much larger clone lies one nucleotide away. The chain joins TRBV7-9 to TRBJ2-2; no clear D gene. The germline V and J ends were trimmed by 1 base and 7 bases, with 4 bases remaining between them. Germline assignment: CDR1 SEHNR and CDR2 FQNEAQ (reference sequence). The CDR3 is 12 residues long. CDR3 DNA: TGTGCCAGCAGCTTAGTTGTCGGGGAGCTGTTTTTT. Protein: CASSLVVGELFF.

This sequence joins TRBV30 and TRBJ1-1; the D gene is possibly TRBD1 (5 bases). The V and J ends lost 0 bases and 11 bases respectively, with 13 bases between them. CDR1 and CDR2 from the germline V gene are GTSNPN and SVGIG (reference sequence). The length of the CDR3 is 12 residues. The CDR3 reads CAWSVGGDYAFF. CDR3 DNA sequence: TGTGCCTGGAGTGTAGGAGGGGATTACGCTTTCTTT.

This clonotype showed up just a few times. The rearrangement uses TRBV12-3 or TRBV12-4 and TRBJ2-1; 10 positions agree with TRBD1. V lost 6 bases to trimming and J lost 9 bases; unmatched junction nucleotides: 11. This CDR3 region has 15 residues. The CDR3 DNA reads TGTGCCAGCAGCCGCCAGGACAGGGGGTTCGGTGAGCAGTTCTTC. Amino acids: CASSRQDRGFGEQFF.

V gene TRBV2 combines with J gene TRBJ2-5; 9 nucleotides agree with TRBD1. Looked up from germline, CDR1 is SNHLY and CDR2 is FYNNEI. V shed 6 bases, J shed 5 bases, and the junction held 4 bases outside the gene matches. The CDR3 extends over 13 amino acids. The CDR3 nucleotides are TGTGCCAGCAGCGGACAGGGGCAGGAGACCCAGTACTTC. Protein sequence: CASSGQGQETQYF.

This clonotype was observed many times. The genes are TRBV6-6 and TRBJ2-2; TRBD2 aligns across 8 bases. Germline V gene lookup returns CDR1 MNHNY and CDR2 SVGAGI (reference sequence). CDR3 length equals 17 residues. V lost 0 bases to trimming and J lost 3 bases; unmatched junction nucleotides: 6. The CDR3 loop is CASSYSGSGGYTGELFF. Here the CDR3 DNA reads TGTGCCAGCAGTTACTCGGGGTCGGGGGGGTACACCGGGGAGCTGTTTTTT.

This clonotype has only a few counts. J is TRBJ2-7 and V is TRBV10-3; TRBD1 might be the D (6 bases). This CDR3 has 14 amino acids. V was pared by 0 bases and J by 1 base, with 7 bases between. Germline lookup yields CDR1 ENHRY and CDR2 SYGVKD. The CDR3 reads CAISESTGSYEQYF. As DNA, the CDR3 is TGTGCCATCAGTGAGTCAACAGGGTCCTACGAGCAGTACTTC.

This clonotype has at least ten counts. The V gene is TRBV12-3 or TRBV12-4, the J gene TRBJ2-1; no definite D call. The germline V and J ends were trimmed by 3 bases and 10 bases, with 13 bases remaining between them. This CDR3 has 13 amino acids. CDR3 nucleotide sequence: TGTGCCAGCAGTTTTGTCTTGTTGTCAGAGCAGTTCTTC. Its protein product is CASSFVLLSEQFF.

This clonotype was seen ten or more times. The gene calls are TRBV18 and TRBJ2-7; TRBD1 matches at 7 bases. The CDR3 sequence is 14 residues long. CDR1 KGHSH and CDR2 LQKENI come from the germline V gene. Trimming removed 0 bases from V and 2 bases from J; junction bases left unmatched: 1. CDR3: CASSPPDRPYEQYF. The CDR3 DNA is TGTGCCAGCTCACCACCGGACAGGCCCTACGAGCAGTACTTC.

The chain is built from TRBV12-3 or TRBV12-4 and TRBJ2-5; D may be TRBD1 or TRBD2 (5 bases each). The CDR3 loop spans 13 amino acids. Trimming stripped 3 bases from V and 5 bases from J, with 10 bases between. The CDR3 DNA reads as TGTGCCAGCAGTTTTTACGGGGCGGAGACCCAGTACTTC. Translated, it gives CASSFYGAETQYF.

This clonotype was counted many times. This chain uses TRBV4-2 with TRBJ2-5, with no clear D. Germline V gene lookup returns CDR1 LGHNA and CDR2 YNFKEQ. Trimming pared 0 bases from V and 2 bases from J, leaving 10 bases between. This CDR3 has 15 amino acids. The CDR3 loop is CASSQDLRVQETQYF. CDR3 DNA: TGTGCCAGCAGCCAAGATCTCCGGGTTCAAGAGACCCAGTACTTC.

This clonotype appeared many times. This chain uses TRBV29-1 with TRBJ2-1, with D perhaps TRBD1 (6 bases). The CDR3 totals 13 residues. The germline V and J ends were trimmed by 7 bases and 0 bases, with 10 bases remaining between them. Germline CDR1 is SQVTM and CDR2 is ANQGSEA. DNA for the CDR3: TGCAGCGGACAGGAGGTCTCCTACAATGAGCAGTTCTTC. Translated, it gives CSGQEVSYNEQFF.

With regard to this clonotype: A read error is possible here, since a much larger clone lies one base away. The chain couples TRBV6-2 or TRBV6-3 to TRBJ2-2, with 10 positions matching TRBD1. Per the germline V gene, CDR1 is MNHEY and CDR2 is SVGEGT. Losses at the gene ends were 8 bases for V and 5 bases for J; bases not matched to a gene: 11. This CDR3 has 16 residues. The CDR3 here is CASGLPWTGGTGELFF. For the CDR3, the DNA is TGTGCCAGCGGTTTGCCTTGGACAGGGGGGACCGGGGAGCTGTTTTTT.